This T cell receptor beta chain was obtained from a study of cytomegalovirus exposure and HLA in healthy donors. In the study overall: Findings of an earlier analysis included 110 million or so unique TCR beta sequences from roughly 200 million T cells.

Study-level results: HLA-A and HLA-B allele assignments for most subjects were reportedly predicted accurately using TCR beta sequences.

Per germline, CDR1 LNHDA and CDR2 SQIVND (reference sequence). V was cut by 1 base and J by 2 bases, with 5 bases left in between. The CDR3 loop spans 13 amino acids. A remark on this clone: Its antigen is unidentified.

The PCR was carried out with 60 Vbeta primers and 13 Jbeta primers. Profiled with immunoSEQ multiplex PCR; TCRdb holds only in-frame clones, not every one. In the table there are some 160,000 clones, around 77% of which are singletons. The clonotype comes from a man aged 35 to 55 in good health and CMV-seronegative. Sequenced input: PBMCs. This sequence joins TRBV19 and TRBJ1-2; D gene ambiguous. Here the CDR3 DNA reads TGTGCCAGTAGTATAGGTTCAAACTATGGCTACACCTTC. Its protein product is CASSIGSNYGYTF.